A single sample is the source of the 25 T cell receptor beta chains below, sequenced in a study of shared clonotypes between healthy human individuals (dated by TCRdb to 2020 to 2022). The library was made by the immunoSEQ multiplex PCR assay. TCRdb's version of the immuneACCESS table is confined to in-frame rearrangements and falls short of the full clone set. An unresolved V gene accounts for under half of the shortfall where checked; the remainder is of unknown origin. For this sample there are some 1,100,000 clones; roughly 74% appear just once. The ten biggest clones cover approximately 0.52% of the sample. The sequenced sample was memory CD4+ T cells from PBMCs. What the cell subset or site label conveys for this sample: CD45RA-negative fraction. The source is a man younger than 30 in good health. Some clones in this sample may be carry-over from other donors' samples.

This chain links TRBV29-1 with TRBJ2-3, with 13 bases matching TRBD2. After removal of 3 bases from V and 3 bases from J, the junction contained 12 bases not matched to a gene. Germline CDR1 and CDR2: SQVTM and ANQGSEA. This CDR3 contains 18 residues. The CDR3 nucleotides are TGCAGCGTTGAGTTACCAGCAGGACTAGCGGGAGTGACAGATACGCAGTATTTT. This codes for CSVELPAGLAGVTDTQYF.

The chain carries TRBV15 and TRBJ1-1, with D unclear. Per germline, CDR1 LNHNV and CDR2 YYDKDF (reference sequence). This CDR3 contains 13 residues. The V gene lost 3 bases and the J gene lost 5 bases, with 10 bases spanning the gap. CDR3 loop: CATSRPPGTEAFF. CDR3 sequence (DNA): TGTGCCACCAGCAGGCCCCCGGGTACTGAAGCTTTCTTT.

This chain connects TRBV5-6 to TRBJ1-2; weak D call: TRBD1 (6 bases). V lost 4 bases, J lost 4 bases, and 14 bases lay in between. Per germline, CDR1 SGHDT and CDR2 YYEEEE. CDR3 size: 14 residues. CDR3 DNA sequence: TGTGCCAGCAGCCCCGGACAGACGGGCTATGGCTACACCTTC. Translating gives CASSPGQTGYGYTF.

This clone came up once. The CDR3 DNA follows: TGCAGCGTCCTGGGACACGAGAACTACGAGCAGTACTTC. Protein: CSVLGHENYEQYF. The chain links TRBV29-1 to TRBJ2-7; D might be TRBD1 (6 bases). CDR1 is SQVTM, CDR2 ANQGSEA, per germline. This CDR3 is 13 amino acids long. V was shortened by 6 bases and J by 3 bases, with 15 bases between the two germline ends.

The chain links TRBV6-1 to TRBJ2-7, with D possibly TRBD1 on 6 matching bases. The germline CDR1 and CDR2 sequences are MNHNS and SASEGT. The V gene lost 4 bases and the J gene lost 4 bases, with 14 bases spanning the gap. This CDR3 contains 14 residues. The CDR3 bases are TGTGCCAGCAGTGTCCGGGACATCCCATACGAGCAGTACTTC. It codes for CASSVRDIPYEQYF.

The V gene is TRBV28, the J gene TRBJ1-4, with D perhaps matching TRBD1 (5 bases). Trimming cost V 3 bases and J 11 bases, with 7 bases left between them. The CDR3 covers 11 residues. CDR1 and CDR2 from the germline V gene are MDHEN and SYDVKM. CDR3 protein: CASSLRDKLFF. CDR3 coding DNA: TGTGCCAGCAGTTTGAGGGACAAACTGTTTTTT.

The chain couples TRBV6-1 to TRBJ2-5; D is uncertain. The length of the CDR3 is 13 residues. Germline CDR1 and CDR2: MNHNS and SASEGT. Trimming removed 6 bases from V and 2 bases from J, with 10 bases in between. The CDR3 is CASSRERQETQYF. CDR3 in DNA: TGTGCCAGCAGCCGAGAAAGACAAGAGACCCAGTACTTC.

The sample holds one count of this clone. V is TRBV5-1 and J is TRBJ1-1, with unresolved D. Germline V lookup: CDR1 SGHRS, CDR2 YFSETQ. This CDR3 contains 15 residues. The V end was cut by 0 bases, the J end by 5 bases, with 14 bases between. The CDR3 spells CASSLAGHLGTEAFF. The CDR3 DNA sequence: TGCGCCAGCAGCTTGGCAGGCCACCTGGGGACTGAAGCTTTCTTT.

CDR3 coding DNA: TGTGCCAGCAGCCCGGGACAGGGGGCGCGGGAGACCCAGTACTTC. Translating it yields CASSPGQGARETQYF. The chain combines TRBV11-3 with TRBJ2-5, with 12 bases lining up with TRBD1. The CDR3 consists of 15 residues. The V gene's germline CDR1 is SGHNT and CDR2 YENEEA. Germline trimming cut 5 bases from V and 5 bases from J; bases unmatched to any gene: 6.

The V gene is TRBV2, the J gene TRBJ2-3, with 7 bases fitting TRBD2. V was pared by 7 bases and J by 4 bases, with 8 bases of the junction left unmatched. The CDR3 spans 14 residues. In germline, CDR1 is SNHLY, CDR2 FYNNEI. The chain's CDR3 is CASKRDWRADTQYF. The CDR3 DNA is TGTGCCAGCAAGCGGGATTGGAGGGCAGATACGCAGTATTTT.

This chain links TRBV5-5 with TRBJ1-1; maybe TRBD1 (5 bases). This CDR3 is built from 13 residues. The V gene lost 2 bases and the J gene lost 4 bases, with 9 bases spanning the gap. CDR1 is SGHKS, CDR2 YYEKEE, per germline (reference sequence). DNA of the CDR3: TGTGCCAGCAGCTTCCACGGGGGCACTGAAGCTTTCTTT. Translated, it gives CASSFHGGTEAFF.

This clone was seen repeatedly, ten times or more. The V call is TRBV7-2, the J call TRBJ2-1, with D maybe TRBD2 (6 bases). Germline V lookup: CDR1 SGHTA, CDR2 FQGNSA. V was cut by 4 bases and J by 9 bases, with 22 bases left in between. The CDR3 runs to 16 residues. The CDR3 reads CASSSSTWLAGGEQFF. The CDR3 nucleotides are TGTGCCAGCAGCTCTAGCACCTGGCTAGCCGGGGGTGAGCAGTTCTTC.

CDR3 coding DNA: TGTGCCAGCAGCCCGGACAGGGGGCTAGCTAATGAAAAACTGTTTTTT. Its translation: CASSPDRGLANEKLFF. The chain employs TRBV5-5 and TRBJ1-4; 11 nucleotides match TRBD1. This CDR3 has 16 residues. Per germline, CDR1 SGHKS and CDR2 YYEKEE (reference sequence). Trimming at V came to 4 bases and at J to 3 bases, leaving 5 bases not matched to a gene.

The chain couples TRBV19 to TRBJ1-2; TRBD1 might be the D (5 bases). Germline CDR1 is LNHDA and CDR2 is SQIVND (reference sequence). This CDR3 is built from 13 residues. Trimming left V 7 bases short and J 0 bases short, with 9 bases between. The CDR3 sequence: CASKDIANYGYTF. The CDR3 DNA reads as TGTGCCAGTAAGGACATAGCTAACTATGGCTACACCTTC.

V gene TRBV9 combines with J gene TRBJ2-2; 13 bases map to TRBD2. The ends lost 5 bases at V and 6 bases at J; junction bases unmatched: 10. This CDR3 region has 17 residues. Per germline, CDR1 SGDLS and CDR2 YYNGEE. The CDR3: CASRGGLAGRSAGELFF. CDR3 DNA sequence: TGTGCCAGCAGAGGGGGACTAGCGGGAAGATCGGCCGGGGAGCTGTTTTTT.

This clone came up once. The V call is TRBV7-2, the J call TRBJ2-3, with a possible D match to TRBD1 (6 bases). Trimming took 5 bases from V and 2 from J, leaving 11 bases between them. This CDR3 is 14 amino acids long. CDR1 is SGHTA and CDR2 is FQGNSA in the germline V gene. In DNA, the CDR3 is TGTGCCAGCAGCACCCGACAGGCCACAGATACGCAGTATTTT. Protein product: CASSTRQATDTQYF.

This clone was observed a single time. J is TRBJ2-7 and V is TRBV5-1, with 8 bases aligning to TRBD1. The V segment lost 0 bases and the J segment 0 bases; nucleotides outside the gene matches: 11. CDR1 and CDR2 (germline): SGHRS, YFSETQ. The CDR3 is 18 residues long. This chain's CDR3 is CASSLGGQGAPSSYEQYF. CDR3 bases: TGCGCCAGCAGCTTGGGCGGTCAGGGGGCTCCTAGCTCCTACGAGCAGTACTTC.

This chain links TRBV5-1 with TRBJ1-2; perhaps TRBD1 as D (5 bases). In germline, CDR1 is SGHRS, CDR2 YFSETQ. Trimming removed 0 bases from V and 1 base from J, with 10 bases in between. The CDR3 spans 15 residues. CDR3 protein: CASSLADGGNYGYTF. For the CDR3, the DNA is TGCGCCAGCAGCTTGGCCGACGGGGGTAACTATGGCTACACCTTC.

As regards this clone: The sample has other DNA sequences that encode this CDR3 too. The gene calls are TRBV5-1 and TRBJ2-5, with D uncertain. V was clipped by 5 bases and J by 1 base, with 9 bases between them. The CDR3 contains 13 residues. From germline, CDR1 is SGHRS and CDR2 YFSETQ. The chain's CDR3 is CASSRVVQETQYF. The CDR3 nucleotides read TGCGCCAGCAGTAGAGTAGTCCAAGAGACCCAGTACTTC. The full variable domain, in which reference TRBV5-1 and TRBJ2-5 provide the parts outside the CDR3, is KAGVTQTPRYLIKTRGQQVTLSCSPISGHRSVSWYQQTPGQGLQFLFEYFSETQRNKGNFPGRFSGRQFSNSRSEMNVSTLELGDSALYLCASSRVVQETQYFGPGTRLLVL.

This clone was counted once. The rearrangement joins TRBV9 to TRBJ1-3, with no clear D. Germline V gives CDR1 SGDLS, CDR2 YYNGEE. Trimming cost V 0 bases and J 0 bases, with 7 bases left between them. This CDR3 is 15 amino acids long. The CDR3 reads CASSVGPSSGNTIYF. CDR3 DNA: TGTGCCAGCAGCGTAGGACCGAGCTCTGGAAACACCATATATTTT.

The chain employs TRBV4-2 and TRBJ2-3, with 11 nucleotides matching TRBD2. Germline V gene data show CDR1 as LGHNA and CDR2 as YNFKEQ. This CDR3 spans 16 amino acids. The V segment lost 4 bases and the J segment 5 bases; nucleotides outside the gene matches: 8. CDR3 region: CASSPSGRRNRDTQYF. The CDR3 nucleotides read TGTGCCAGCAGCCCTAGCGGGAGGCGCAATAGAGATACGCAGTATTTT.

V is TRBV9 and J is TRBJ2-3, with 12 bases identical to TRBD2. Losses at the gene ends were 4 bases for V and 2 bases for J; bases not matched to a gene: 5. The CDR3 is 16 amino acids. The germline CDR1 and CDR2 sequences are SGDLS and YYNGEE. The CDR3 DNA reads as TGTGCCAGCAGCCCCCGGACTAGCGGGACCACAGATACGCAGTATTTT. Its protein is CASSPRTSGTTDTQYF.

This clone was observed a handful of times. The chain recombines TRBV6-1 with TRBJ1-2, with D tentatively TRBD1 (6 bases). CDR3 length equals 15 residues. The ends were cut back, 3 bases at V and 2 bases at J, with 13 bases in the middle. CDR1 MNHNS and CDR2 SASEGT come from the germline V gene. This CDR3 is CASSDKGGRNYGYTF. The CDR3 DNA follows: TGTGCCAGCAGTGACAAGGGGGGCAGGAACTATGGCTACACCTTC.

The rearrangement uses TRBV5-1 and TRBJ2-3; D is undetermined. The CDR3 consists of 13 residues. Germline V CDR1 and CDR2: SGHRS, YFSETQ. V dropped 1 base and J dropped 5 bases, with 8 bases sitting between them. The CDR3 region is CASSLNLVDTQYF. The DNA of the CDR3 is TGCGCCAGCAGCTTGAATTTAGTAGATACGCAGTATTTT.

The V and J genes are TRBV6-6 and TRBJ2-7, with TRBD2 matching 8 bases. V shed 7 bases, J shed 0 bases, and the junction held 5 bases outside the gene matches. Germline-derived CDR1 and CDR2 are MNHNY and SVGAGI (reference sequence). The CDR3 totals 14 residues. The CDR3 sequence is CASTPGLGSYEQYF. CDR3 DNA: TGTGCCAGCACCCCGGGACTAGGCTCCTACGAGCAGTACTTC.